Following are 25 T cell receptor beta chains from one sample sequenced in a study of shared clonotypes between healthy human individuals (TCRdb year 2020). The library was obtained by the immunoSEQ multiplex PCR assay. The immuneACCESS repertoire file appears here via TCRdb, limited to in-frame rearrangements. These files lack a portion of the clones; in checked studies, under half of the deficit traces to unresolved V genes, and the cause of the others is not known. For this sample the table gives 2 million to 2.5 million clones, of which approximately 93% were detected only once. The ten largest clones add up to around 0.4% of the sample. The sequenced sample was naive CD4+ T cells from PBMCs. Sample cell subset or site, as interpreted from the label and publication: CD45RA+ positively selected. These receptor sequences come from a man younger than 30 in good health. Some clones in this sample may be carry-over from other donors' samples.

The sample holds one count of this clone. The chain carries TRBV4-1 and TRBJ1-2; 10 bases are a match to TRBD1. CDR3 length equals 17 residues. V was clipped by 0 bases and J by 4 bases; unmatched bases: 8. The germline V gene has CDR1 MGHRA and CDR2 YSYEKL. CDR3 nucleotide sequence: TGCGCCAGCAGCCAAGATAGGGGGGACAGGGGTTCCTATGGCTACACCTTC. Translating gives CASSQDRGDRGSYGYTF.

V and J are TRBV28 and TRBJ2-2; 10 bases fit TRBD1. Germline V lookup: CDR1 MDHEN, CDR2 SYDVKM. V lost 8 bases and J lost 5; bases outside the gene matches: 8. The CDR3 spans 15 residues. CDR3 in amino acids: CASLRQGATTGELFF. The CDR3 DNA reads TGTGCCAGCCTCCGACAGGGGGCGACGACCGGGGAGCTGTTTTTT.

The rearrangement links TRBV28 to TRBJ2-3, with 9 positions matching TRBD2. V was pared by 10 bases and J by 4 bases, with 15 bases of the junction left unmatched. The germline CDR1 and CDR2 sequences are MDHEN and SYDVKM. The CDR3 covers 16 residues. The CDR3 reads CATTVYSSGSADTQYF. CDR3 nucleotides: TGTGCCACCACAGTTTATAGTAGCGGGAGCGCAGATACGCAGTATTTT.

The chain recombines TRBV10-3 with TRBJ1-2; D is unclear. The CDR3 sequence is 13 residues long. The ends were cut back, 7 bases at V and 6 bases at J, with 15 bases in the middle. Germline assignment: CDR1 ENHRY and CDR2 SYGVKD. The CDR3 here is CAITGRDRDGYTF. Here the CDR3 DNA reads TGTGCCATCACGGGCAGAGATCGTGATGGCTACACCTTC.

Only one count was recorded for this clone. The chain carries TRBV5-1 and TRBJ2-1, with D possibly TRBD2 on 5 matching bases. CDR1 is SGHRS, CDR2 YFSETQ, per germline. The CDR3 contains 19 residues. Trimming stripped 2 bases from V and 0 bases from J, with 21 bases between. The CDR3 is CASSFGLRDYAFSYNEQFF. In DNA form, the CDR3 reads TGCGCCAGCAGCTTCGGTTTGCGCGACTATGCCTTCTCCTACAATGAGCAGTTCTTC.

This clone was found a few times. CDR3 nucleotide sequence: TGTGCCAGCAGCTTAACGCGACAGGGAGACGGCTACACCTTC. Its translation: CASSLTRQGDGYTF. The chain uses TRBV7-8 and TRBJ1-2, with 7 bases aligning to TRBD1. This CDR3 is built from 14 residues. The ends lost 2 bases at V and 8 bases at J; junction bases unmatched: 8. Germline CDR1 SGHVS, CDR2 FQNEAQ.

For the CDR3, the DNA is TGTGCCAGCAGCTCGTCGGGCTCCGGGGAGCTGTTTTTT. This encodes CASSSSGSGELFF. This chain connects TRBV7-6 to TRBJ2-2; D not certain. Germline values: CDR1 SGHVS, CDR2 FNYEAQ. Between the trimmed V and J ends, which lost 4 bases and 6 bases, there was a span of 9 bases. The CDR3 spans 13 residues.

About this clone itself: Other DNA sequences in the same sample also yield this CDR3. For the CDR3, the DNA is TGTGCCAGTAGTACGTCGGGGGGAGGTAATCAGCCCCAGCATTTT. Encoded protein: CASSTSGGGNQPQHF. This chain joins TRBV19 and TRBJ1-5, with a weak D call TRBD1 (5 bases). V gave up 4 bases and J gave up 4 bases, with 14 bases separating them. CDR1 is LNHDA, CDR2 SQIVND, per germline (reference sequence). This CDR3 has 15 amino acids.

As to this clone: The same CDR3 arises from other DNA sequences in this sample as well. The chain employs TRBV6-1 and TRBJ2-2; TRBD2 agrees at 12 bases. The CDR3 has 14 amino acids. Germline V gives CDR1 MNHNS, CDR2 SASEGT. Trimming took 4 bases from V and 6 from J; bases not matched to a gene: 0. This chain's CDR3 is CASSGLAGAGELFF. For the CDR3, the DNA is TGTGCCAGCAGTGGACTAGCGGGAGCCGGGGAGCTGTTTTTT.

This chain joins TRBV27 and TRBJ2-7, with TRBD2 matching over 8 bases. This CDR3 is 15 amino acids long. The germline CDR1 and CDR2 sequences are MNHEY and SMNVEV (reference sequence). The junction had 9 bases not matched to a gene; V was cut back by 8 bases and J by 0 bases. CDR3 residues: CASQHGGASSYEQYF. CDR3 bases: TGTGCCAGCCAGCACGGGGGGGCTAGCTCCTACGAGCAGTACTTC.

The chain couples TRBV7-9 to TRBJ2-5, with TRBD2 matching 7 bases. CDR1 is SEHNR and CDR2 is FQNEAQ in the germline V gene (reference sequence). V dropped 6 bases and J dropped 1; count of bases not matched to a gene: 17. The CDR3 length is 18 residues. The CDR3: CASRSPRSTSALQETQYF. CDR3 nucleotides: TGTGCCAGCAGATCTCCCCGATCCACTAGCGCCCTCCAAGAGACCCAGTACTTC.

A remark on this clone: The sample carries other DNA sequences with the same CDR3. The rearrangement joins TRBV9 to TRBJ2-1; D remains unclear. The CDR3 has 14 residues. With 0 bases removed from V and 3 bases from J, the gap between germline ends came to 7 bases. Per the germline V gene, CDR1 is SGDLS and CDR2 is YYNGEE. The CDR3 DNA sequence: TGTGCCAGCAGCGTAGCTCCTAGCTACAATGAGCAGTTCTTC. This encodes CASSVAPSYNEQFF. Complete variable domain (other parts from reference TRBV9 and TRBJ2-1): DSGVTQTPKHLITATGQRVTLRCSPRSGDLSVYWYQQSLDQGLQFLIQYYNGEERAKGNILERFSAQQFPDLHSELNLSSLELGDSALYFCASSVAPSYNEQFFGPGTRLTVL.

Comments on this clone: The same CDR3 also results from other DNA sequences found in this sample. CDR3 bases: TGTGCCAGCAGCCAAGATCTAGCGGGAGCAAATGAGCAGTTCTTC. Translating it yields CASSQDLAGANEQFF. The chain carries TRBV4-2 and TRBJ2-1; 10 bases map to TRBD2. There are 15 residues in the CDR3. Per germline, CDR1 LGHNA and CDR2 YNFKEQ. The junction had 3 bases not matched to a gene; V was cut back by 0 bases and J by 7 bases.

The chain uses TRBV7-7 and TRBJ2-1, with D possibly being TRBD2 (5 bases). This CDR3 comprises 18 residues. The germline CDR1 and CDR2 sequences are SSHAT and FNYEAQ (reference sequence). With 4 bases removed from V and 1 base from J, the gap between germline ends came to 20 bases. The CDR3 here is CASSSFYGRESSYNEQFF. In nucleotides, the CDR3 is TGTGCCAGCAGCTCGTTCTATGGACGGGAAAGTTCCTACAATGAGCAGTTCTTC.

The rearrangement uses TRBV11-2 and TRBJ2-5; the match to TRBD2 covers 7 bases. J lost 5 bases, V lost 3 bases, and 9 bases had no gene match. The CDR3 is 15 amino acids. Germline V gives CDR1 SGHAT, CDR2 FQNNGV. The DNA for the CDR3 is TGTGCCAGCAGCTTTACCAGCGGGAAGGCGGAGACCCAGTACTTC. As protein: CASSFTSGKAETQYF.

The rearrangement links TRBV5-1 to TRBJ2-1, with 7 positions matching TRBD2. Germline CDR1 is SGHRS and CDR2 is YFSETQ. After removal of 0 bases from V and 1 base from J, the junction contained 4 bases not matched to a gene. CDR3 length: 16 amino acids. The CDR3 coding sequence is TGCGCCAGCAGCTTGGAACTAGCGAGTTCCTACAATGAGCAGTTCTTC. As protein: CASSLELASSYNEQFF.

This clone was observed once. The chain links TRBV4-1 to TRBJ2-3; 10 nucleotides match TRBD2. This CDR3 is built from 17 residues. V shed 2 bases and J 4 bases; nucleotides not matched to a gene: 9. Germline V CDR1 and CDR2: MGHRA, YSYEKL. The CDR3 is CASSQQLLAGVPDTQYF. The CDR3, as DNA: TGCGCCAGCAGCCAACAACTCCTAGCGGGAGTCCCAGATACGCAGTATTTT.

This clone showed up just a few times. This chain's CDR3 is CASSRHPGGTEAFF. The CDR3 nucleotides read TGTGCCAGCAGCCGTCATCCCGGGGGTACTGAAGCTTTCTTT. The J gene is TRBJ1-1, the V gene TRBV6-5; TRBD1 might be the D (5 bases). The V end lost 6 bases, the J end lost 5 bases, and 16 bases lay between the germline ends. Germline loops: CDR1 MNHEY, CDR2 SVGAGI. There are 14 residues in the CDR3.

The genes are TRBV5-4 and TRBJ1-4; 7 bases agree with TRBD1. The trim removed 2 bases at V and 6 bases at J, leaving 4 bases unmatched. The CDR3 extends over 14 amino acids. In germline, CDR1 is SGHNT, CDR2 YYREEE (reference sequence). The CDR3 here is CASSFKGAYEKLFF. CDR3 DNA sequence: TGTGCCAGCAGCTTCAAGGGGGCGTATGAAAAACTGTTTTTT.

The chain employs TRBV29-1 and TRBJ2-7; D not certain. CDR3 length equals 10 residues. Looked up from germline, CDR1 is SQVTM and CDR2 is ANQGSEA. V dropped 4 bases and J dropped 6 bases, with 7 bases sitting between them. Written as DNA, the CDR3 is TGCAGCGTTGGGGCGGCCGAGCAGTACTTC. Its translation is CSVGAAEQYF.

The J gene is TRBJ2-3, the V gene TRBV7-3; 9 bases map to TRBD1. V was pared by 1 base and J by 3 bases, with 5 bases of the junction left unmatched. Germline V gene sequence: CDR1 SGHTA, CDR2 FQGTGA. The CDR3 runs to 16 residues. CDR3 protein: CASSLRKGQGTDTQYF. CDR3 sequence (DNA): TGTGCCAGCAGCTTAAGGAAGGGACAGGGAACAGATACGCAGTATTTT.

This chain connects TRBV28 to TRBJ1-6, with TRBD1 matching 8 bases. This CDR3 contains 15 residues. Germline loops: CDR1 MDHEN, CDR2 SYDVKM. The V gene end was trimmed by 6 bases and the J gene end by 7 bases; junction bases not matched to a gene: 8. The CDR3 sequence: CASSQRTGQNSPLHF. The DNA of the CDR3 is TGTGCCAGCAGCCAGAGGACAGGGCAGAATTCACCCCTCCACTTT.

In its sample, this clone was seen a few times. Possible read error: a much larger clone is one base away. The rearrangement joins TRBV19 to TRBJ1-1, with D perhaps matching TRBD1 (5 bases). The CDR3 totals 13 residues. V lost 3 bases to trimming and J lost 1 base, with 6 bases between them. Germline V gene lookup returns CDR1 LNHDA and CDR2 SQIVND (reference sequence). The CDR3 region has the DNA TGTGCCAGTAGTATGGGGCAGAACACTGAAGCTTTCTTT. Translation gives CASSMGQNTEAFF.

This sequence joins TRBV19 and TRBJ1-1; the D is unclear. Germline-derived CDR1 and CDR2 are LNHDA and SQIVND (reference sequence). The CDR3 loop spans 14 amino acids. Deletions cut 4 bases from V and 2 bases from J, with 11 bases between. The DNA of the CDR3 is TGTGCCAGTAGTAGGAGAGGAGGAAACACTGAAGCTTTCTTT. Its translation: CASSRRGGNTEAFF.

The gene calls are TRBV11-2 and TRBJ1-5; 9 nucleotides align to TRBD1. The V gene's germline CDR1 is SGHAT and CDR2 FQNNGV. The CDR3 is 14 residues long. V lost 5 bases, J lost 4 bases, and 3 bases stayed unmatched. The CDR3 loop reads CASSRQGGNQPQHF. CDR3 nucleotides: TGTGCCAGCAGCCGACAGGGGGGAAATCAGCCCCAGCATTTT.